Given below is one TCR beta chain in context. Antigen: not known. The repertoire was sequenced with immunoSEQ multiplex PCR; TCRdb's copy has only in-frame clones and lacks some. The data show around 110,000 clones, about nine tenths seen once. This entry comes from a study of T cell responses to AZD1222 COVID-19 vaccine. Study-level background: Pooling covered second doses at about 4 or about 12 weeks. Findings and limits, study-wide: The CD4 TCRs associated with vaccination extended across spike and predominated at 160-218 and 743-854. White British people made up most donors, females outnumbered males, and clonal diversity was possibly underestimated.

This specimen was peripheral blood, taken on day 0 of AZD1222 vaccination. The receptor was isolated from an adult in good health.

CDR3 amino acids: CASSRTGYTGELFF. Here the CDR3 DNA reads TGTGCCAGCTCGCGTACAGGGTACACCGGGGAGCTGTTTTTT. This sequence joins TRBV7-3 and TRBJ2-2, with D possibly matching TRBD1 (6 bases). This CDR3 is 14 amino acids long. CDR1 is SGHTA, CDR2 FQGTGA, per germline. The V and J ends lost 8 bases and 3 bases respectively, with 13 bases between them.